This TCR beta chain originates from a study of CD8 T cells in ankylosing spondylitis. Overall study results and limits: Characteristic, it appeared, of ankylosing spondylitis blood was a TCR beta motif of roughly 8 highly homologous variants.

Worth noting for this clonotype: Its target is unknown.

TCRdb redid the calling of the 5' RACE reads with MiXCR, one entry per CDR3 protein. The sample lists 300,000 to 400,000 distinct CDR3 sequences; around 24% were seen once. The specimen sequenced was blood, either unsorted or a sorted T cell fraction (not recorded which). This TCR came from a male donor with ankylosing spondylitis.

The CDR3 bases are TGTGCCACCGAGGGCCCCGCCGGGACTAGCGGGATCAACGAGCAGTACTTC. Translating it yields CATEGPAGTSGINEQYF. J is TRBJ2-7 and V is TRBV7-8, with 13 positions matching TRBD2. J lost 5 bases, V lost 10 bases, and 17 bases had no gene match. The CDR3 runs 17 residues. The germline V gene has CDR1 SGHVS and CDR2 FQNEAQ.